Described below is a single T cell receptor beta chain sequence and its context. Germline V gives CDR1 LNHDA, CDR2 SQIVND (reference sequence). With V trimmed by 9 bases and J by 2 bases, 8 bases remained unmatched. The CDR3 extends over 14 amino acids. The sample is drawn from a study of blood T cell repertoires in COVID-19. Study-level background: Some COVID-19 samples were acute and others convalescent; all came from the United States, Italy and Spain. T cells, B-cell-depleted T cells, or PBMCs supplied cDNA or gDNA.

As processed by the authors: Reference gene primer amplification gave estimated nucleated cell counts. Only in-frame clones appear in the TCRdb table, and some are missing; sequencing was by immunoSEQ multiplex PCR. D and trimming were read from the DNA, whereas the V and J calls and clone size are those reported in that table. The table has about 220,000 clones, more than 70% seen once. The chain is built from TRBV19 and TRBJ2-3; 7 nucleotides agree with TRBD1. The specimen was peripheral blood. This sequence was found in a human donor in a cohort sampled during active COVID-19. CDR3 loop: CAREPTGNTDTQYF. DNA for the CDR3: TGTGCCAGAGAACCGACAGGGAACACAGATACGCAGTATTTT.